The rows below give T cell receptor beta chains drawn from one sample of a study of T cell changes during pregnancy in multiple sclerosis. Sequencing was performed with immunoSEQ multiplex PCR; in TCRdb, only in-frame clones are kept and a portion is missing. The top ten clones hold approximately 7.4% of a sample with 15,000 to 20,000 clones, 89% of them seen once. The specimen was CD8+ T cells from peripheral blood mononuclear cells, collected in the second trimester of pregnancy. Every receptor here comes from a female donor in good health, enrolled as a control in a pregnancy study. The CDR3 runs from the conserved cysteine through the conserved F or W. The order of the fields is J gene, V gene, clone size, D gene, CDR3 length, CDR3 protein, CDR3 DNA. The D gene is left open where the match is weak. Size tells how often a clone was seen (once, few, many) or the class of an expanded clone, and some rows leave it out.

TRBJ2-3	TRBV29-1	NA	NA	12	CSVVDSTNTQYF	TGCAGCGTTGTGGACTCCACAAATACGCAGTATTTT
TRBJ1-1	TRBV7-8	NA	NA	12	CASSLVSTEAFF	TGTGCCAGCAGCTTAGTGAGCACTGAAGCTTTCTTT
TRBJ2-1	TRBV5-6	once	NA	12	CASSGPSNEQFF	TGTGCCAGCAGCGGGCCCAGCAATGAGCAGTTCTTC
TRBJ1-2	TRBV4-1	NA	NA	14	CASSQAQGLNGYTF	TGCGCCAGCAGCCAAGCGCAGGGGTTGAATGGCTACACCTTC
TRBJ1-1	TRBV19	NA	NA	15	CASSMRQARNTEAFF	TGTGCCAGTAGTATGCGACAGGCGCGGAACACTGAAGCTTTCTTT
TRBJ2-5	TRBV7-7	NA	NA	15	CASSLFGAPQETQYF	TGTGCTAGCAGCCTCTTCGGAGCACCTCAAGAGACCCAGTACTTC
TRBJ2-7	TRBV11-3	NA	TRBD2	12	CASSPGGGEQYF	TGTGCCAGCAGCCCGGGGGGTGGCGAGCAGTACTTC
TRBJ2-7	TRBV9	once	TRBD2	16	CASSVGASGRFYEQYF	TGTGCCAGCAGCGTAGGGGCTAGCGGGAGGTTCTACGAGCAGTACTTC
TRBJ2-1	TRBV15	NA	TRBD2	15	CATSAATGTSNEQFF	TGTGCCACCAGCGCTGCAACCGGGACTAGCAATGAGCAGTTCTTC
TRBJ2-7	TRBV12-5	NA	NA	14	CASGLPEPAYEQYF	TGTGCTAGTGGTTTGCCCGAGCCCGCCTACGAGCAGTACTTC
TRBJ2-1	TRBV6-5	NA	TRBD2	15	CASSRTSGDYNEQFF	TGTGCCAGCAGCCGGACTAGCGGGGATTACAATGAGCAGTTCTTC
TRBJ2-3	TRBV5-5	few	TRBD1	20	CASSLRRTGSGESSTDTQYF	TGTGCCAGCAGCTTGAGGAGGACAGGGTCAGGGGAGTCTAGCACAGATACGCAGTATTTT
TRBJ1-2	TRBV27	NA	NA	14	CASSLFGSNYGYTF	TGTGCCAGCAGTTTATTTGGTAGTAACTATGGCTACACCTTC
TRBJ2-7	TRBV5-5	few	TRBD1	16	CASRRGTGGGQNEQYF	TGTGCCAGCAGACGGGGGACAGGGGGCGGTCAGAACGAGCAGTACTTC
TRBJ1-1	TRBV7-9	NA	TRBD1	16	CASSLGTGAKNTEAFF	TGTGCCAGCAGCTTAGGGACAGGGGCTAAGAACACTGAAGCTTTCTTT
TRBJ2-7	TRBV7-2	NA	NA	15	CASSFNPLSTYEQYF	TGTGCCAGCAGCTTCAACCCTCTATCCACCTACGAGCAGTACTTC
TRBJ2-1	TRBV27	few	TRBD2	17	CASSFPSGGSSYNEQFF	TGTGCCAGCAGTTTTCCTAGCGGGGGAAGCTCCTACAATGAGCAGTTCTTC
TRBJ2-7	TRBV5-5	NA	NA	14	CASSLGGWYYEQYF	TGTGCCAGCAGCTTGGGAGGGTGGTACTACGAGCAGTACTTC
TRBJ2-3	TRBV7-9	NA	TRBD2	19	CASSPAPGLAGPETDTQYF	TGTGCCAGCAGCCCGGCTCCGGGACTAGCGGGCCCCGAGACTGATACGCAGTATTTT
TRBJ1-5	TRBV19	once	NA	16	CASSTQRWASNQPQHF	TGTGCCAGTAGTACGCAACGGTGGGCTAGCAATCAGCCCCAGCATTTT
TRBJ1-4	TRBV18	NA	NA	12	CASSEGDEKLFF	TGTGCCAGCTCAGAAGGGGATGAAAAACTGTTTTTT
TRBJ1-1	TRBV6-1	few	NA	15	CASSEGRTPNTEAFF	TGTGCCAGCAGTGAGGGAAGGACACCGAACACTGAAGCTTTCTTT
TRBJ2-2	TRBV15	NA	NA	14	CALSRVANTGELFF	TGTGCCCTAAGCCGGGTCGCGAACACCGGGGAGCTGTTTTTT